This T cell receptor beta chain was identified in a study of T cell changes during pregnancy in multiple sclerosis. Sequenced by immunoSEQ multiplex PCR; TCRdb stores in-frame clones only, minus some. The data contain over 30,000 clones, 85% to 90% of them singletons. CDR1 and CDR2 from the germline V gene are MNHNS and SASEGT. The CDR3 runs 15 residues. With 6 bases clipped from V and 0 bases from J, the junction kept 6 bases outside the gene matches. The source was CD8+ T cells from peripheral blood mononuclear cells, collected in the third trimester of pregnancy. The rearrangement uses TRBV6-1 and TRBJ2-7; 9 bases align to TRBD1. The clonotype originates from a female donor with multiple sclerosis, enrolled in a pregnancy study. The CDR3 loop is CASRGTGPSSYEQYF. In DNA form, the CDR3 reads TGTGCCAGCAGGGGGACAGGGCCGAGCTCCTACGAGCAGTACTTC.